This T cell receptor (beta chain) stems from a study of T cell responses to AZD1222 COVID-19 vaccine. The protocol was immunoSEQ multiplex PCR, while the TCRdb copy is restricted to in-frame clones and leaves out a portion. This sample carries 150,000 to 200,000 clones, around 94% of them seen once, and the ten largest clones take approximately 5.5%. CDR3 size: 17 residues. The study, taken as a whole, reports: Donors in the cohort were predominantly white British and more often female, and clonal diversity was possibly underestimated. The repertoires were collected only after the peak T cell response.

Concerning this clone itself: Its cognate antigen is unknown.

The TCR originated in an adult who received the AZD1222 COVID-19 vaccine. The V gene is TRBV21-1, the J gene TRBJ2-4. TRBV21-1 is listed as a pseudogene. The sequences come from peripheral blood, collected 28 days after the second AZD1222 dose. The CDR3 nucleotides are TGTGCCAGCAGCCCCTCCGGCCTTGAAGAAGCCAAAAACATTCAGTACTTC. This sequence encodes CASSPSGLEEAKNIQYF.